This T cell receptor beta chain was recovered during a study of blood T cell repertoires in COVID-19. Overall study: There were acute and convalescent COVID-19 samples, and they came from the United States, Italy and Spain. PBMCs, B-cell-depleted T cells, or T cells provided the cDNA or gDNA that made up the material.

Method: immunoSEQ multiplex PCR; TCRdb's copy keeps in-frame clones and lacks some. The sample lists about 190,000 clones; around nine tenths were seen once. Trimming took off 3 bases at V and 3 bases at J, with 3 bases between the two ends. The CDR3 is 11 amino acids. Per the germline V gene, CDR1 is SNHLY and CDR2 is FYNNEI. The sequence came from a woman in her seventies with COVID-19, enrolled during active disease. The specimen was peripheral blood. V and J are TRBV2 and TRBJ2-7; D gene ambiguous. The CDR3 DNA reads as TGTGCCAGCAGTGACTACTACGAGCAGTACTTC. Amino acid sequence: CASSDYYEQYF. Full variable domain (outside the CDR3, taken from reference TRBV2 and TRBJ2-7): EPEVTQTPSHQVTQMGQEVILRCVPISNHLYFYWYRQILGQKVEFLVSFYNNEISEKSEIFDDQFSVERPDGSNFTLKIRSTKLEDSAMYFCASSDYYEQYFGPGTRLTVT.